This T cell receptor beta chain was sequenced for a study of patients and donors after allogeneic stem cell transplantation. TCRdb itself ran the RT-PCR reads through MiXCR, one entry per CDR3 protein. The data show tens of thousands of distinct CDR3 sequences, 5% seen once. This CDR3 has 18 amino acids. V was pared by 0 bases and J by 2 bases, with 12 bases of the junction left unmatched. Germline V CDR1 and CDR2: DFQATT, SNEGSKA (reference sequence). Specimen: blood, either unsorted or a sorted T cell fraction (not recorded which). The sequence was obtained from a human donor who was either an allogeneic HSCT recipient or a stem cell or donor lymphocyte infusion donor (not recorded which). It is not recorded whose cells these are; they may come from a transplant donor. The chain links TRBV20-1 to TRBJ2-5, with 10 bases lining up with TRBD2. CDR3 bases: TGCAGTGCTAGAGATTTCGCCGGACTAGCGGAAGTGCAAGAGACCCAGTACTTC. It encodes CSARDFAGLAEVQETQYF.